The TCR beta chain described here comes from a study of cytomegalovirus exposure and HLA in healthy donors. The overall study: From HLA-typed donors, an early data release held roughly 80 million unique TCRs.

V was pared by 6 bases and J by 1 base, with 5 bases of the junction left unmatched. Per germline, CDR1 MNHEY and CDR2 SMNVEV (reference sequence). There are 15 residues in the CDR3. The PCR had 60 Vbeta and 13 Jbeta primers. The method was immunoSEQ multiplex PCR; TCRdb's version includes in-frame clones alone and lacks a portion of them. The sample has over 120,000 clones; over 75% are singletons. The sample was PBMCs. V is TRBV27 and J is TRBJ2-3; 9 nucleotides agree with TRBD2. The source is a woman aged 25 to 45 in good health and CMV-seronegative. The chain's CDR3 is CASSWRTSGTDTQYF. The CDR3 DNA follows: TGTGCCAGCAGCTGGAGGACTAGCGGCACAGATACGCAGTATTTT.